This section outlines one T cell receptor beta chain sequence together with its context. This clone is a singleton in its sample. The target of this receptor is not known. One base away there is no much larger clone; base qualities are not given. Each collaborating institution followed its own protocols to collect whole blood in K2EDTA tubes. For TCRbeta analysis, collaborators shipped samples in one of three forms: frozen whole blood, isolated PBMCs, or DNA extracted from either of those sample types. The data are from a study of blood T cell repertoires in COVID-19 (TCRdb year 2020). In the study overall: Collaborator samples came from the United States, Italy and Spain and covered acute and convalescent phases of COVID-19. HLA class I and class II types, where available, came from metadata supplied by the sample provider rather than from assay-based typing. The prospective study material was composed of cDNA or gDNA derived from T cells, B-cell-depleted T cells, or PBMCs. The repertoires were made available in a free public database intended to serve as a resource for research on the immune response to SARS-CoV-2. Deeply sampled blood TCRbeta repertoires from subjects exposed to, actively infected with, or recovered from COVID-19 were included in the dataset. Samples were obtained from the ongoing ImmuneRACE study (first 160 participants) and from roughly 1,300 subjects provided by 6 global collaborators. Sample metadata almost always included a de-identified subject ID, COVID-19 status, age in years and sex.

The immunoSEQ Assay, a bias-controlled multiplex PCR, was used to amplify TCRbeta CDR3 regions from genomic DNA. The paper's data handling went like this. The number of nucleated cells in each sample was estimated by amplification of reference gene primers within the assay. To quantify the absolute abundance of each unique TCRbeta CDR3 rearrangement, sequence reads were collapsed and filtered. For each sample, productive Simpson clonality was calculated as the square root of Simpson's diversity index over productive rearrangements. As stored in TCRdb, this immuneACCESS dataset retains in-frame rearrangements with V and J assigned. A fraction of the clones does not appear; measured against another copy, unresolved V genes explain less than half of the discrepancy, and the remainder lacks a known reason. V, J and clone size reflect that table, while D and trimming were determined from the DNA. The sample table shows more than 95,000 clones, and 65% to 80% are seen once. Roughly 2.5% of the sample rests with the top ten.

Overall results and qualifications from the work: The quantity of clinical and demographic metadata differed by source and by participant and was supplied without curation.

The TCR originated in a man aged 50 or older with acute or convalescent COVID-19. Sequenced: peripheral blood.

The DNA sequence is as follows: TGTGCCAGTAGTGCAGAGGGGACTACCTCCTACGAGCAGTACTTC. This yields the protein CASSAEGTTSYEQYF. The rearrangement joined TRBV19 to TRBJ2-7, with 7 junctional bases fitting TRBD2. There are 15 amino acids in the CDR3, from cysteine to phenylalanine inclusive. The kept DNA is CDR3 alone, 45 bases in frame from the first base. Unmatched junction bases come to 7, with V trimmed by 5 bases and J by 0 bases. The germline V gene (reference sequence) supplies CDR1 LNHDA and CDR2 SQIVND.